This TCR beta chain is from a study of T cell responses to AZD1222 COVID-19 vaccine. This clone appeared a single time. The method was immunoSEQ multiplex PCR; TCRdb's version includes in-frame clones alone and lacks a portion of them. The sample records under 130,000 clones, roughly 87% being singletons. CDR1 and CDR2 from the germline V gene are MNHEY and SMNVEV (reference sequence). This CDR3 region has 18 residues. Unmatched junction bases numbered 14, after V lost 3 bases and J lost 3 bases. The TCR originated in an adult in good health. This sequence joins TRBV27 and TRBJ2-1; 7 bases are shared with TRBD1. The starting material was peripheral blood, obtained on day 0 of AZD1222 vaccination. The CDR3 here is CASSFVPPWDRRYNEQFF. The CDR3 DNA follows: TGTGCCAGCAGTTTCGTCCCCCCTTGGGACAGACGCTACAATGAGCAGTTCTTC.